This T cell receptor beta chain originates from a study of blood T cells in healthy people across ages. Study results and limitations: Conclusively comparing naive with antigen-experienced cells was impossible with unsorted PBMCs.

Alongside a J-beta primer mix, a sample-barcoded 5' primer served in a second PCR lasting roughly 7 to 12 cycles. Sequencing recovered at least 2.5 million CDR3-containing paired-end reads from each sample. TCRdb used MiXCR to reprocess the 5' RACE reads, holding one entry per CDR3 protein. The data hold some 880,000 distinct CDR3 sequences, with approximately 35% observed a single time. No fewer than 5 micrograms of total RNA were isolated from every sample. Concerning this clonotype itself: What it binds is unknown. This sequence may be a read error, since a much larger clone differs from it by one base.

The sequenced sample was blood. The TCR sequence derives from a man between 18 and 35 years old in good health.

The CDR3 sequence: CASSLEFGQGYGDNVLTF. The CDR3 region has the DNA TGTGCCAGCAGCTTAGAGTTCGGACAGGGGTATGGGGACAACGTCCTGACTTTC. The gene calls are TRBV7-6 and TRBJ2-6; TRBD1 matches at 9 bases. From germline, CDR1 is SGHVS and CDR2 FNYEAQ. The CDR3 sequence is 18 residues long.